This T cell receptor beta chain is drawn from a study of cytomegalovirus exposure and HLA in healthy donors (dated by TCRdb to about 2017). Background on the whole study: According to an earlier analysis of 550 to 750 of the donors, about 179 million T cells yielded roughly 110 million unique TCR beta sequences and about 300 Gb of sequence data. An early release covering roughly 580 HLA-typed donors comprised approximately 290 gigabases of sequencing data and 85 million or so unique TCR sequences. Among the 398 genotyped donors, about 83% belonged to the genetic ancestry cluster associated with self-reported Caucasian donors. The aim of the study was to test whether cataloging public T cell receptors could identify signatures of past pathogen exposure. The study profiled the T cell repertoires of some 610 subjects by immunosequencing and related them to cytomegalovirus serostatus. Along with the approximately 620-subject first cohort, a separate validation cohort of roughly 110 different subjects was used. To predict cytomegalovirus infection status, the study combined high-throughput TCR immunosequencing, statistical association of individual TCRs with disease status, and machine learning. A later analysis re-examined previously published TCR beta repertoires from more than 650 donors and added high-resolution HLA genotyping to investigate patterns of TCR occurrence. Rather than using new phenotypic data, the later analysis identified candidate immune exposures from TCR beta sequences and from how often those sequences occurred across donors. To decide whether each TCR beta V gene segment behaved as functional or pseudogenic, an earlier analysis of nearly 600 of the donors relied on high-throughput TCR beta sequencing. Donor age, sex, ethnicity and CMV serostatus were compiled alongside the repertoire data. A later genetic analysis took genome-wide SNP genotypes for about three fifths of the roughly 700 donors and used that subset as a discovery cohort. Every repertoire in the discovery cohort had been generated on one and the same sequencing platform. HLA typing included class I and class II loci at four-digit resolution. Typing coverage differed by locus: A, B, C, DRB1 and DQB1 were typed in roughly 620-630 donors, DQA1 in about 510, DPA1 in around 610, and DPB1 in just under 490. Because of strong linkage in the cohort, roughly five DR-DQ haplotypes were treated as single units for association and clustering. Among a few hundred genotyped donors of the cohort, an average of roughly 240,000 unique TCR beta nucleotide sequences were sequenced per donor, roughly 20% of them non-productive. Results the study describes overall, beyond this receptor: According to the authors, the approach could potentially be generalized to other disease states and immunological phenotypes. A later analysis found that TCR association rates varied across HLA loci, with DRB1 alleles showing the most associated TCRs and HLA-C alleles the fewest. CMV serostatus was the only immune exposure information available for the cohort. Most TCR sequences were seen in very few donors, while some public TCRs were found in many individuals. The presence/absence analyses assumed that sequencing depth was roughly uniform across donors, and that assumption may not be true. Cytomegalovirus status was reported to be diagnosed by the classifier with high specificity and sensitivity in both the original and validation cohorts. A further reported finding was that TCR beta sequences accurately predicted the HLA-A and HLA-B alleles for most subjects in the first cohort. Most CMV-associated TCR beta chains appeared to be HLA-restricted in a later analysis, and the HLA associations seemed to be driven largely by CMV exposure. In a later genetic analysis, a missense DCLRE1C variant was associated with V-gene and J-gene trimming of TCR beta chains, and the association was replicated in an independent cohort. An earlier analysis of approximately 540 of the donors showed that most TCR beta V segments appeared in productive rearrangements either about 87% or about 30% of the time, which broadly matched IMGT annotations. Because HLA typing was unavailable for some donors at each locus, only the typed subset was used in association tests. In a later analysis, HLA-associated TCR beta chains showed more clonal expansion and lower generation probabilities than non-associated chains that were equally common. A cluster of highly shared sequence variants was judged likely to be a technical artifact of the sequencing pipeline. The earlier analysis of 587 of the donors excluded 15 to 20 rarely observed V segments, including chromosome 9 orphons, because counts were too low. Only TCR beta chains were sequenced in this cohort, and the absence of alpha or paired-chain data limited detectable features. Strong co-occurrence of HLA alleles, especially DR and DQ, made assigning TCR associations to individual alleles difficult. In the study, about 150 TCR beta chains were listed as associated with cytomegalovirus. In a later analysis, several top co-occurrence clusters were reported to appear linked to parvovirus B19, influenza, CMV and Epstein-Barr virus. In a later genetic analysis, fewer N-insertions in productive TCRs were reported among donors in an Asian-associated ancestry cluster than the approximately 710-donor mean. Because the 87-base-pair reads could not distinguish some IMGT-functional V segments, including TRBV6-2 and TRBV6-3, those segments were excluded. In vitro tests confirmed that three of the cytomegalovirus-associated TCR beta chains recognize cytomegalovirus antigens. Correlated functional status among segregating V segments might be attributable to linkage disequilibrium, but an unknown experimental factor could not be ruled out. A later analysis associated 15,000 or so TCR beta sequences with specific HLA alleles at a false discovery rate of 0.05.

V loses 4 bases at its end and J loses 2 bases; junction bases beyond the gene matches: 4. Its CDR3 holds 16 amino acids, cysteine through phenylalanine. Kept here is only the CDR3 DNA, which spans 48 bases and is read in frame from base 1. In the germline V gene, CDR1 corresponds to SGHTA and CDR2 to FQGNSA. Preparation of the library involved the immunoSEQ multiplex PCR assay. For the multiplex PCR, a mixture combining 60 forward primers for TCR Vbeta segments and 13 reverse primers for TCR Jbeta segments was used. The CDR3 region of rearranged TCR beta genes was amplified from genomic DNA with a multiplex PCR assay. Amplified TCR beta libraries were sequenced as 87-base-pair reads on the Illumina HiSeq System. The authors' pipeline ran thus. In a later analysis, tens of millions of unique TCR beta chains were counted across the 666 repertoires, and approximately 9.9 million of these chains were shared by at least two donors. To remove PCR and sequencing errors, raw reads were error-corrected and collapsed into unique sequences using a nearest-neighbor algorithm that merged closely related sequences. CDR3 sequences were aligned to IMGT reference sequences to assign V, D and J gene segments. For a sequence to be retained, at least a six-nucleotide match to both a V gene segment and a J gene segment was required. Rearrangements were called productive when the CDR3 lacked stop codons and stayed in frame with V and J; all others were non-productive. CDR3 was defined according to IMGT convention as the region running from the second conserved V-encoded cysteine to the conserved J-encoded phenylalanine. The earlier analysis of some 550 of the donors excluded any sequence lacking an unambiguous match to a single V gene segment. In an earlier analysis of 450 to 700 of the donors, V segments were called functional above 56.7% productive rearrangements and were called segregating when the between-donor standard deviation exceeded 5%. A statistical classification framework was built to diagnose cytomegalovirus status from the catalog of TCR beta chain sequences. In a later analysis, TCR nucleotide sequences were compared against IMGT/GENE-DB human TR gene sequences so that V and J genes could be assigned. The TCRdist pipeline was used in a later analysis to assign CDR3 sequences and most-parsimonious VDJ recombination scenarios. A later analysis defined each TCR beta chain by its CDR3 amino acid sequence plus V-gene family, and excluded reads lacking a unique V-gene family. In a later analysis, around 650 highly shared, low-generation-probability nucleotide sequences were removed to address suspected cross-contamination and a sequencing artifact. In a later analysis, a clonal expansion index was calculated for each public chain from normalized within-repertoire ranks of inferred template counts. In a later analysis, generation probabilities were computed using a VDJ recombination model fitted to out-of-frame rearrangements, and the results were checked against IGoR. In a later analysis, TCR-TCR, TCR-HLA and TCR-CMV co-occurrence was scored with hypergeometric tests, and a repertoire-size bias correction was applied to TCR pairs. In a later analysis, false discovery rates were estimated by permuting HLA or CMV assignments 20 times. In a later analysis, co-occurring TCRs were grouped using DBSCAN, with TCRdist sequence similarity added in when clustering inside HLA-allele-positive subsets. Co-occurrence clustering excluded repertoires with fewer than 30,000 or more than 120,000 public chains, plus five with anomalous nucleotide sharing. TCRdb limited this immuneACCESS table to in-frame rearrangements with V and J called. A share of clones is missing; checked studies link under half to unresolved V genes, and the rest is unexplained. Clonal size and the V and J genes are those of that table, whereas D and trimming came from the DNA. Recorded for this sample are approximately 100,000 clones; over 60% of them occurred a single time. The ten largest account for roughly 2.7% of the sample.

As concerns this clone: Its antigen specificity is not known. Per-base quality was not reported, and no clone a single base away is much larger than it.

In total, more than 500 healthy bone marrow donors made up the cohort. Cohort members were all nominally healthy when sampled, although unrecorded immune exposures were likely present. The donor tested CMV seronegative, placing the donor among the 350 or so seronegative members of the cohort. A peripheral blood sample was collected from each donor, and TCR beta sequencing was performed on peripheral blood mononuclear cells. The Qiagen DNeasy Blood Extraction Kit was used to extract genomic DNA from the blood cell samples. The sequenced material came from PBMCs. This receptor was identified in a female donor in good health and CMV-seronegative. The sequence is built from TRBV7-2 and TRBJ2-5; TRBD2 matches 13 bases in the middle. For the CDR3, the sequence is CASSYKTSGGQETQYF. At the DNA level, the sequence is TGTGCCAGCAGCTACAAGACTAGCGGGGGGCAAGAGACCCAGTACTTC. Extended through the reference TRBV7-2 and TRBJ2-5 proteins, this CDR3 yields the full variable domain: GAGVSQSPSNKVTEKGKDVELRCDPISGHTALYWYRQSLGQGLEFLIYFQGNSAPDKSGLPSDRFSAERTGGSVSTLTIQRTQQEDSAVYLCASSYKTSGGQETQYFGPGTRLLVL.